This record covers a single T cell receptor (beta chain). Its target is unknown. This record comes from a study of monozygotic twins with inflammatory bowel disease. TCRdb re-analyzed the 5' RACE reads; it lists each CDR3 protein once, without DNA. Here the sample table reports 300,000 to 400,000 distinct CDR3 sequences. CDR1 and CDR2 (germline): DFQATT, SNEGSKA (reference sequence). The CDR3 covers 12 residues. Study conclusions and caveats: The inverse Simpson measure of TCRbeta diversity was lower in IBD patients than in healthy co-twins.

The sequence came from a human donor with ulcerative colitis or Crohn's disease, or a healthy co-twin of an affected twin (not recorded which). The genes are TRBV20-1 and TRBJ1-2. The sequencing input was blood. CDR3: CSAREGSYGYTF.